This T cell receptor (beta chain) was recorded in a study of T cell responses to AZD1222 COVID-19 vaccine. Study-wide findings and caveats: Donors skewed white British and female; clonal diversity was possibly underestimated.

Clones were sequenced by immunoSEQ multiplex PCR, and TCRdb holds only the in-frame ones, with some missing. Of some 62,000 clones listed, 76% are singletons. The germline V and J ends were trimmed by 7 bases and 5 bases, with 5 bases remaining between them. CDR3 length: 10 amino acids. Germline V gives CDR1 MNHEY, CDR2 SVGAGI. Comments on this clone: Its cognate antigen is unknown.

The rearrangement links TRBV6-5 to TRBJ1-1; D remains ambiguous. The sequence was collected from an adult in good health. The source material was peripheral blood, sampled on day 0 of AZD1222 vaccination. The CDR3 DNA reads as TGTGCCAGCAAAGGAACTGAAGCTTTCTTT. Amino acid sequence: CASKGTEAFF.